The 10 T cell receptor beta chains below all came from one sample that was sequenced in a study of tissue T cells after allogeneic stem cell transplantation. Described time point: mouse harvest day 7 after allogeneic transplant. Tail vein injection delivered 10^7 T-cell-depleted bone marrow cells and 10^6 splenic CD5+ T cells. Method: immunoSEQ multiplex PCR; TCRdb's copy keeps in-frame clones and lacks some. The repertoire holds 6,500 to 8,000 clones, roughly half seen once, with approximately 5% in the top ten. Sequenced: gut tissue. Receptors originate from a female BALB/c mouse given C57BL/6 T cells with graft-versus-host disease after an allogeneic hematopoietic cell transplant.

A few counts support this clone. Gene names follow the mouse nomenclature. The read stops 1 residue short of the end of the CDR3; the missing end is completed from the germline J gene. The genes are TRBV31 and TRBJ1-4, with D perhaps matching TRBD1 (6 bases). Deletions cut 3 bases from V and 1 base from J, with 15 bases between. The CDR3 extends over 16 amino acids. Germline V gene lookup returns CDR1 GKSSPN and CDR2 SITVG. CDR3 sequence: CAWRPPGQNSNERLFF. The CDR3 DNA, read in part, is TGTGCCTGGAGGCCTCCGGGACAAAATTCCAACGAAAGATTATTT.

Turning to this clone: Here the gene names and germline are mouse. The observed sequence ends 1 residue before the CDR3 terminus, with the missing tail filled in from the germline J gene. The genes are TRBV26 and TRBJ1-2, with a weak D call TRBD1 (5 bases). Trimming removed 6 bases at V and 0 bases at J, with 8 bases between. The V gene's germline CDR1 is KGHPV and CDR2 FQNQEV (reference sequence). The CDR3 has 13 residues. The CDR3 bases that were read are TGTGCCAGCAGCCAGACAGCAAACTCCGACTACACC. Its protein product is CASSQTANSDYT. The entire CDR3 protein is CASSQTANSDYTF. The full variable domain, completed using reference TRBV26 and TRBJ1-2, is NSKVIQTPRYLVKGQGQKAKMRCIPEKGHPVVFWYQQNKNNEFKFLINFQNQEVLQQIDMTEKRFSAECPSNSPCSLEIQSSEAGDSALYLCASSQTANSDYTFGSGTRLLVI.

Of note for this clone: Any gene name here is a mouse gene name. The observed sequence ends 1 residue before the CDR3 terminus, with the missing tail filled in from the germline J gene. The chain recombines TRBV29 with TRBJ1-3; D call uncertain. Germline CDR1 is MSHET and CDR2 is SYDVDS. V was trimmed by 4 bases and J by 0 bases, leaving 1 base between them. CDR3 length: 12 residues. The part of the CDR3 DNA that was read is TGTGCTAGCAGTTATTCTGGAAATACGCTCTAT. Residues: CASSYSGNTLY. The full CDR3 protein reads CASSYSGNTLYF.

This clone showed up just a few times. Germline and genes here are mouse. The CDR3 is cut off 1 residue early in the read; its end comes from the germline J gene. V usage is TRBV26 and J usage is TRBJ1-6; D is unclear. TRBJ1-6 is filed as an ORF, its function uncertain. Trimming pared 10 bases from V and 2 bases from J, leaving 9 bases between. The V gene's germline CDR1 is KGHPV and CDR2 FQNQEV (reference sequence). The CDR3 extends over 13 amino acids. The sequenced CDR3 bases are TGTGCCACTGGGATGGCCTATAATTCGCCCCTCTAC. It yields the protein CATGMAYNSPLY. The whole CDR3 protein is CATGMAYNSPLYF.

Points on this clone: Germline and genes: mouse. The read terminates 1 residue before the CDR3 end, so the remaining end is supplied by the germline J gene. V gene TRBV3 combines with J gene TRBJ2-7, with 11 bases that match TRBD2. The J segment lost 3 bases and the V segment lost 0 bases, leaving 1 base of the junction unmatched. This CDR3 contains 15 residues. Germline CDR1 reads SNHLY; CDR2 reads FYNGKV (reference sequence). The CDR3 here is CASSLAGLGVYEQYF. The part of the CDR3 DNA that was read is TGTGCCAGCAGCTTAGCGGGACTGGGGGTCTATGAACAGTAC.

This clone was picked up a small number of times. Gene names are mouse gene names. The read halts 1 residue ahead of the CDR3 end, with the missing end drawn from the germline J gene. The chain employs TRBV26 and TRBJ2-2, with TRBD1 matching 7 bases. This CDR3 comprises 15 residues. Germline CDR1 is KGHPV and CDR2 is FQNQEV (reference sequence). Losses at the gene ends were 6 bases for V and 0 bases for J; bases not matched to a gene: 4. The part of the CDR3 DNA that was read is TGTGCCAGCAGCCCCGGGACAGCAAACACCGGGCAGCTCTAC. Translating gives CASSPGTANTGQLY. The CDR3 in its entirety is CASSPGTANTGQLYF.

In the case of this clone: Gene names refer to mouse genes. Coverage ceases 1 residue before the CDR3 finishes, and the germline J gene fills in the end. This chain uses TRBV3 with TRBJ2-4; D remains ambiguous. V lost 1 base, J lost 0 bases, and 5 bases lay in between. The CDR3 sequence is 14 residues long. Germline CDR1 reads SNHLY; CDR2 reads FYNGKV (reference sequence). Incomplete CDR3 DNA: TGTGCCAGCAGCTTAGTCAAAAGTCAAAACACCTTGTAC. Residues: CASSLVKSQNTLY. The entire CDR3 sequence reads CASSLVKSQNTLYF. The whole variable domain, filled in from reference TRBV3 and TRBJ2-4, reads GPKVLQIPSHQIIDMGQMVTLNCDPVSNHLYFYWYKQILGQQMEFLVNFYNGKVMEKSKLFKDQFSVERPDGSYFTLKIQPTALEDSAVYFCASSLVKSQNTLYFGAGTRLSVL.

Points on this clone: Here the gene names and germline are mouse. Incomplete CDR3 DNA: TGTGCCAGCAGTCTGCCAGGGCTTTCCAACGAAAGATTATTT. It encodes CASSLPGLSNERLF. The whole CDR3 sequence reads CASSLPGLSNERLFF. The chain uses TRBV26 and TRBJ1-4, with TRBD1 as a possible D gene (5 bases). The sequence runs out 1 residue before the end of the CDR3; the remainder is reconstructed from the germline J gene. Germline assignment: CDR1 KGHPV and CDR2 FQNQEV (reference sequence). V shed 2 bases and J shed 0 bases, with 7 bases lying between them. The CDR3 is 15 amino acids.

With respect to this clone: Gene names follow the mouse nomenclature. Sequencing ends 1 residue short of the CDR3 end; the germline J gene provides the rest. The same CDR3 can be traced to other DNA sequences in this sample. The gene calls are TRBV26 and TRBJ1-3, with 7 bases lining up with TRBD1. This CDR3 has 14 residues. CDR1 KGHPV and CDR2 FQNQEV come from the germline V gene (reference sequence). V was clipped by 4 bases and J by 2 bases; unmatched bases: 2. Here the CDR3 reads CASSPQGAGNTLYF. The sequenced part of the CDR3 DNA is TGTGCCAGCAGTCCGCAGGGGGCTGGAAATACGCTCTAT.

This clone qualifies as medium-sized. Genes and germline are mouse. Read data end 1 residue before the CDR3 end; the end is taken from the germline J gene. This rearrangement joins TRBV23 to TRBJ1-3; no check of the table's D call, TRBD1, against the DNA was made. The CDR3 has 14 residues. The germline CDR1 and CDR2 sequences are KGHTA and FQNQQP. CDR3 DNA (partial): TGCTCCAGCAGTCACAGGGTTTCTGGAAATACGCTCTAT. Its translation: CSSSHRVSGNTLY. The complete CDR3 reads CSSSHRVSGNTLYF.